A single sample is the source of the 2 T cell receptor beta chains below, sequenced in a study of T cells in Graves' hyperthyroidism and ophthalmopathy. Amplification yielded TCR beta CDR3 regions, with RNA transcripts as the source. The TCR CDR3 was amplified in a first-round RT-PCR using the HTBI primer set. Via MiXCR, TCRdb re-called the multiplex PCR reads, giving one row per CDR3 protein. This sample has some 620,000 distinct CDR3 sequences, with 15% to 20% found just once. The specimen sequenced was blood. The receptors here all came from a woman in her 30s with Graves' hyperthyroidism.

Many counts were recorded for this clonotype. CDR3 coding DNA: TGTGCCAGCAGCCTGTCGGACAGAAAGAACACTGAAGCTTTCTTT. It codes for CASSLSDRKNTEAFF. This chain connects TRBV3-1 to TRBJ1-1, with D possibly matching TRBD1 (6 bases). V was trimmed by 4 bases and J by 1 base, leaving 13 bases between them. The CDR3 extends over 15 amino acids. CDR1 and CDR2 from the germline V gene are LGHDT and YNNKEL (reference sequence).

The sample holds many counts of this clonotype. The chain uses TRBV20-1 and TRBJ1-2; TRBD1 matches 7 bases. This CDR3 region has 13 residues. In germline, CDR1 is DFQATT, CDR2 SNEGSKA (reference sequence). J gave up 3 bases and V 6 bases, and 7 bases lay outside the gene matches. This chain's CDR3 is CSANPGQYYGYTF. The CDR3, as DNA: TGCAGTGCAAATCCGGGACAGTACTATGGCTACACCTTC.